This is a list of T cell receptor beta chains from one sample in a study of cytomegalovirus exposure and HLA in healthy donors. Assay used: immunoSEQ multiplex PCR; TCRdb lists only in-frame clones, some missing. The sample consists of about 130,000 clones, 83% of them appearing once. Sequencing was performed on PBMCs. These receptors all stem from a girl aged 2 to 9 in good health and CMV-seronegative. The CDR3 runs from the conserved cysteine through the conserved F or W. Fields, in order: CDR3 length, V gene, CDR3 protein.

length: 16; V: TRBV11-2; CDR3: CASRHEPSGATYEQYF
length: 14; V: TRBV7-9; CDR3: CASSDRFSTDTQYF
length: 12; V: TRBV7-3; CDR3: CASSAQGYEQFF
length: 16; V: TRBV7-3; CDR3: CASSLMGAGSSYEQYF
length: 16; V: TRBV6-6; CDR3: CASSYSIAGGSYEQYF
length: 15; V: TRBV18; CDR3: CASSPRGQSSYEQYF
length: 15; V: TRBV9; CDR3: CASSVREASQETQYF
length: 14; V: TRBV6-5; CDR3: CASRLQGTNTEAFF
length: 16; V: TRBV13; CDR3: CASSLYSTSGPYEQYF
length: 12; V: TRBV27; CDR3: CASSRGSYEQYF
length: 17; V: TRBV5-1; CDR3: CASSLTSGGRSSYEQYF
length: 12; V: TRBV6-6; CDR3: CASSLTGDEQYF
length: 16; V: TRBV19; CDR3: CASSIPGQGAGNIQYF
length: 16; V: TRBV4-1; CDR3: CASSQELGQLNQPQHF
length: 13; V: TRBV30; CDR3: CAWRARDDTEAFF
length: 16; V: TRBV11-2; CDR3: CASSLGDSGRAGELFF
length: 13; V: TRBV4-1; CDR3: CASSQEIGDEQYF
length: 15; V: TRBV4-1; CDR3: CASSQGLGQDYGYTF
length: 14; V: TRBV27; CDR3: CASSQTGFWAEAFF
length: 16; V: TRBV11-2; CDR3: CASSPTIGGPYNEQFF
length: 18; V: TRBV7-6; CDR3: CASSLAPGTEKTSNGYTF
length: 15; V: TRBV4-2; CDR3: CASSPLGQLNSPLHF
length: 17; V: TRBV7-9; CDR3: CASSLARDTWANTEAFF
length: 15; V: TRBV4-1; CDR3: CASSQVRGGTIEQFF
length: 14; V: TRBV30; CDR3: CAWSVRGAAYEQYF
length: 14; V: TRBV19; CDR3: CASSRGLGNNEQFF
length: 18; V: TRBV27; CDR3: CASSSGTSGKIGSYEQYF
length: 14; V: TRBV5-1; CDR3: CASSPQGLATEAFF
length: 16; V: TRBV5-5; CDR3: CASSAGLAASTDTQYF
length: 15; V: TRBV4-1; CDR3: CASSRIEETDYEQYF
length: 16; V: TRBV4-1; CDR3: CASSGGQGVLTGELFF
length: 15; V: TRBV28; CDR3: CASSRRDRVRDTQYF
length: 12; V: TRBV2; CDR3: CASSEPPNEQFF
length: 12; V: TRBV19; CDR3: CASSSVKNIQYF
length: 15; V: TRBV2; CDR3: CASRRQSNPNYGYTF
length: 16; V: TRBV7-9; CDR3: CASSLVTGGPWETQYF
length: 13; V: TRBV27; CDR3: CASSRAGGTEAFF
length: 16; V: TRBV27; CDR3: CASSLRGQGAGDTQYF
length: 15; V: TRBV6-5; CDR3: CASSSLGGAMGEQYF
length: 18; V: TRBV5-1; CDR3: CASSGGLAGGHATGELFF
length: 16; V: TRBV9; CDR3: CASSAVAGRAKETQYF
length: 16; V: TRBV5-4; CDR3: CASRMGLAGGQETQYF
length: 15; V: TRBV6-5; CDR3: CASSPRTGGTGELFF
length: 15; V: TRBV5-1; CDR3: CASSPWGDRGHEQYF
length: 14; V: TRBV6-6; CDR3: CASSNRPGEQPQHF
length: 16; V: TRBV4-3; CDR3: CASSQGSGAHGNTIYF